This TCR beta chain was documented in a study of T-cell memory formation after mild COVID-19. MiXCR was run by TCRdb on the 5' RACE reads, yielding one entry per CDR3 protein. Of some 100,000 distinct CDR3 sequences listed, 11% are singletons. Looked up from germline, CDR1 is LNHNV and CDR2 is YYDKDF (reference sequence). Trimming pared 0 bases from V and 1 base from J, leaving 6 bases between. The CDR3 loop spans 14 amino acids. The chain is built from TRBV15 and TRBJ1-1; D uncertain. The sample consisted of PBMCs or a T cell subset sorted from them (not recorded which). This clonotype was sampled from a man between 18 and 29 years old who had mild COVID-19 (a few samples of this study predate the infection). Cell type and time point are not known. DNA of the CDR3: TGTGCCACCAGCAGAGAACGGGAGAACACTGAAGCTTTCTTT. Its protein is CATSRERENTEAFF.